Presented here are 5 T cell receptor beta chains from one specimen sequenced in a study of shared clonotypes between healthy human individuals. The data were produced by immunoSEQ multiplex PCR, yet TCRdb's version contains in-frame clones alone and is incomplete. The table lists millions of clones, approximately 94% of them singletons. Positively selected for CCR7, the CD45RO-negative cells used as naive CD8 cells excluded terminally differentiated effector memory CD45RA+ cells. Material for sequencing was naive CD8+ T cells from PBMCs. The receptors shown here come from a man aged 18 to 29 in good health. Some clones in this sample may be carry-over from other donors' samples.

The chain uses TRBV6-1 and TRBJ1-2, with D tentatively TRBD1 (6 bases). Germline CDR1 reads MNHNS; CDR2 reads SASEGT. The V end was cut by 1 base, the J end by 2 bases, with 14 bases between. The CDR3 contains 16 residues. The CDR3 loop is CASSEERYRVNYGYTF. The CDR3 bases are TGTGCCAGCAGTGAAGAAAGGTACAGGGTAAACTATGGCTACACCTTC.

The rearrangement links TRBV27 to TRBJ2-7; maybe TRBD2 (6 bases). Between the trimmed V and J ends, which lost 5 bases and 2 bases, there was a span of 16 bases. Germline assignment: CDR1 MNHEY and CDR2 SMNVEV (reference sequence). The CDR3 extends over 15 amino acids. CDR3 sequence: CASSPHEEGTYEQYF. DNA for the CDR3: TGTGCCAGCAGTCCACATGAGGAGGGGACCTACGAGCAGTACTTC.

This clone turned up a few times. The gene calls are TRBV9 and TRBJ1-1, with D unresolved. Germline V gene lookup returns CDR1 SGDLS and CDR2 YYNGEE. V gave up 0 bases and J gave up 4 bases, with 10 bases separating them. The CDR3 totals 14 residues. CDR3 sequence reads: CASSVAGGPTEAFF. DNA for the CDR3: TGTGCCAGCAGCGTAGCGGGTGGACCCACTGAAGCTTTCTTT.

The chain couples TRBV5-1 to TRBJ2-7; TRBD2 aligns across 11 bases. With V trimmed by 4 bases and J by 0 bases, 3 bases remained unmatched. Germline V gives CDR1 SGHRS, CDR2 YFSETQ. The CDR3 runs to 15 residues. The CDR3 region has the DNA TGCGCCAGCAGCATCGGGACTAGCGGCTCCTACGAGCAGTACTTC. Protein: CASSIGTSGSYEQYF. Complete variable domain (other parts from reference TRBV5-1 and TRBJ2-7): KAGVTQTPRYLIKTRGQQVTLSCSPISGHRSVSWYQQTPGQGLQFLFEYFSETQRNKGNFPGRFSGRQFSNSRSEMNVSTLELGDSALYLCASSIGTSGSYEQYFGPGTRLTVT.

There are a few counts of this clone. The chain links TRBV27 to TRBJ1-1; D is undetermined. The CDR3 is made up of 12 amino acids. Trimming took 8 bases from V and 7 from J, leaving 14 bases between them. Per germline, CDR1 MNHEY and CDR2 SMNVEV (reference sequence). Written as DNA, the CDR3 is TGTGCCAGCTATTCCCTGGGCCTTGAAGCTTTCTTT. This translates into CASYSLGLEAFF.